Shown below are 11 T cell receptor beta chains from a single sample sequenced in a study of vaccination and CD4 T cells after COVID-19. The treatment was: roughly ten-day PBMC culture with coronavirus spike peptide pools or control peptides (ViraFEST assay). Before the COVID-19 pandemic (2011-2018), CD4+ T cells were obtained from the unexposed donor. Their target antigens are unknown. Researchers used the Oncomine TCR Beta short-read assay to sequence DNA from cultured CD4+ T cells. TCRdb passed the PCR reads through MiXCR, listing each CDR3 protein once. The repertoire holds approximately 9,300 distinct CDR3 sequences, about 60% seen once, with less than 30% in the top ten. The sequencing sample was made of CD4+ T cells from blood, cultured in vitro. The receptor set was obtained from a human donor in good health.

The V call is TRBV19, the J call TRBJ2-2, with 8 nucleotides matching TRBD1. The J segment lost 7 bases and the V segment lost 6 bases, leaving 10 bases of the junction unmatched. The CDR3 contains 15 residues. Germline lookup yields CDR1 LNHDA and CDR2 SQIVND (reference sequence). The CDR3 region is CASRQTGGYDGELFF. In DNA, the CDR3 is TGTGCCAGTAGGCAAACAGGGGGTTATGACGGGGAGCTGTTTTTT.

There are a few counts of this clonotype. The chain is built from TRBV27 and TRBJ1-5; 9 nucleotides line up with TRBD1. V gave up 3 bases and J gave up 10 bases; unmatched junction bases: 10. The germline V gene has CDR1 MNHEY and CDR2 SMNVEV (reference sequence). The CDR3 is 15 residues long. As DNA, the CDR3 is TGTGCCAGCAGTTTGACCGGGACAGGGAGACAACCCCAGCATTTT. This translates into CASSLTGTGRQPQHF.

V is TRBV6-5 and J is TRBJ1-5; D gene ambiguous. The V and J ends lost 4 bases and 6 bases respectively, with 13 bases between them. The CDR3 extends over 14 amino acids. Germline values: CDR1 MNHEY, CDR2 SVGAGI. This CDR3 reads CASSFKGNRQPQHF. The DNA of the CDR3 is TGTGCCAGCAGTTTTAAGGGCAACCGTCAGCCCCAGCATTTT.

The chain joins TRBV6-1 to TRBJ2-3, with a possible D match to TRBD2 (7 bases). V was pared by 6 bases and J by 1 base, with 11 bases between. This CDR3 spans 14 amino acids. Germline CDR1 and CDR2: MNHNS and SASEGT. The CDR3 loop reads CASRLGGGTDTQYF. Written as DNA, the CDR3 is TGTGCCAGCAGGTTAGGGGGGGGCACAGATACGCAGTATTTT.

This clonotype has a handful of counts. This chain joins TRBV30 and TRBJ2-1; D ambiguous. The V gene's germline CDR1 is GTSNPN and CDR2 SVGIG (reference sequence). This CDR3 spans 11 amino acids. Trimming took 1 base from V and 10 from J, leaving 8 bases between them. CDR3 bases: TGTGCCTGGAGTGCACCTTGGGAGCAGTTCTTC. Protein: CAWSAPWEQFF.

This clonotype has only a few counts. This chain connects TRBV5-4 to TRBJ1-1; a weak D match, TRBD1 (6 bases). The germline V gene encodes CDR1 SGHNT and CDR2 YYREEE (reference sequence). V was trimmed by 4 bases and J by 3 bases, leaving 13 bases between them. CDR3 size: 14 residues. CDR3 coding DNA: TGTGCCAGCAGCCACCGAGGGGGTGACACTGAAGCTTTCTTT. Translating it yields CASSHRGGDTEAFF.

The genes are TRBV20-1 and TRBJ1-1, with D uncertain. V lost 2 bases, J lost 5 bases, and 21 bases lay in between. The V gene's germline CDR1 is DFQATT and CDR2 SNEGSKA (reference sequence). The CDR3 is 16 residues long. CDR3 nucleotide sequence: TGCAGTGCTAGACCCCTCTCCCGTTGGGTTGGAACTGAAGCTTTCTTT. It specifies CSARPLSRWVGTEAFF.

The V call is TRBV20-1, the J call TRBJ2-5; possibly TRBD1 for D (6 bases). The CDR3 runs to 13 residues. Germline CDR1 reads DFQATT; CDR2 reads SNEGSKA (reference sequence). V lost 5 bases to trimming and J lost 2 bases, with 12 bases between them. CDR3 protein: CSAVDSPQETQYF. DNA of the CDR3: TGCAGTGCTGTGGACAGCCCTCAAGAGACCCAGTACTTC.

The chain combines TRBV10-2 with TRBJ1-5; 8 nucleotides match TRBD1. Trimming at V came to 5 bases and at J to 8 bases, leaving 8 bases not matched to a gene. CDR3 size: 14 residues. Germline CDR1 WSHSY, CDR2 SAAADI. CDR3 bases: TGCGCCAGCAGTTCCCCGGACAGGGATGAGCCCCAGCATTTT. Encoded protein: CASSSPDRDEPQHF.

This clonotype came up once. As DNA, the CDR3 is TGTGCCAGTACTAGCGGGGGTGACATTCAGTACTTC. It codes for CASTSGGDIQYF. The chain uses TRBV19 and TRBJ2-4, with 10 bases aligning to TRBD2. V gave up 7 bases and J gave up 8 bases; unmatched junction bases: 2. Germline loops: CDR1 LNHDA, CDR2 SQIVND (reference sequence). The CDR3 extends over 12 amino acids.

This clonotype was counted only a few times. J is TRBJ1-1 and V is TRBV19, with 12 bases identical to TRBD1. J gave up 4 bases and V 7 bases, and 4 bases lay outside the gene matches. The germline V gene has CDR1 LNHDA and CDR2 SQIVND (reference sequence). The CDR3 length is 14 residues. The CDR3 DNA reads as TGTGCCAGTAACCGGGACAGGGGGCTCACTGAAGCTTTCTTT. The encoded protein is CASNRDRGLTEAFF.